This T cell receptor (beta chain) was captured in a study of cytomegalovirus exposure and HLA in healthy donors. The CDR3 length is 14 residues. Germline loops: CDR1 SGHTA, CDR2 FQGTGA. V was trimmed by 7 bases and J by 5 bases, leaving 17 bases between them. Primers for the PCR totalled 60 Vbeta and 13 Jbeta. Repertoires were generated with immunoSEQ multiplex PCR, while TCRdb's copy carries only in-frame clones and drops some. The profile shows about 280,000 clones, around nine tenths of them singletons. This clone was seen a few times. This specimen includes other DNA sequences encoding the same CDR3.

Sequences were obtained from PBMCs. The receptor comes from a woman aged 18-29 years in good health and CMV-seronegative. The J gene is TRBJ1-1, the V gene TRBV7-3; a possible D gene is TRBD1 (6 bases). The CDR3 reads CASNKTGPATEAFF. The CDR3 coding sequence is TGTGCCAGCAACAAAACAGGGCCGGCAACTGAAGCTTTCTTT.